This TCR beta chain was recovered during a study of cytomegalovirus exposure and HLA in healthy donors. The CDR3 has 16 amino acids. V was pared by 0 bases and J by 5 bases, with 11 bases between. Germline V gene data show CDR1 as LNHNV and CDR2 as YYDKDF (reference sequence). This clone has just one count. As yet, its antigen is unknown. Study results and caveats: Researchers counted roughly 150 TCR beta chains as cytomegalovirus-associated.

The PCR used 60 Vbeta and 13 Jbeta primers. The protocol was immunoSEQ multiplex PCR, while the TCRdb copy is restricted to in-frame clones and leaves out a portion. The sample lists about 92,000 clones, approximately 84% occurring once. This receptor was taken from a girl aged 2 to 9 in good health and CMV-seropositive. V usage is TRBV15 and J usage is TRBJ1-6; D gene unclear. The sequencing input was PBMCs. CDR3: CATSRDPSGNNSPLHF. For the CDR3, the DNA is TGTGCCACCAGCAGAGATCCTAGTGGAAATAATTCACCCCTCCACTTT. The full variable domain, with the rest looked up from reference TRBV15 and TRBJ1-6, is DAMVIQNPRYQVTQFGKPVTLSCSQTLNHNVMYWYQQKSSQAPKLLFHYYDKDFNNEADTPDNFQSRRPNTSFCFLDIRSPGLGDTAMYLCATSRDPSGNNSPLHFGNGTRLTVT.